Listed below are T cell receptor beta chains from one sample, sequenced in a study of tumor-infiltrating lymphocytes in localized non-small cell lung cancer. Libraries were prepared by immunoSEQ multiplex PCR; TCRdb keeps only in-frame clonotypes and omits some of them. The table includes under 10,000 clones, less than 80% detected once. Sequenced: lung tumor tissue. Receptors were obtained from a human donor with non-small cell lung cancer. CDR3s include the opening cysteine and the closing phenylalanine or tryptophan. The D gene is left open where the match is weak. Only some rows state a clone size, as once, few, many or a class for expanded clones.

>-|TRBJ2-5|TRBV4-1|-
TGCGCCAGCAGCCAAGATGCAGGACAGAACTACCAAGAGACCCAGTACTTC
CASSQDAGQNYQETQYF
>TRBD1|TRBJ1-2|TRBV19|-
TGTGCCAGTAGTACCCAGACCGGGACAGGGAACTATGGCTACACCTTC
CASSTQTGTGNYGYTF
>TRBD1|TRBJ1-1|TRBV19|-
TGTGCCAGTAGTGCAGGACAGGAGTACTATCAGAACACTGAAGCTTTCTTT
CASSAGQEYYQNTEAFF
>TRBD1|TRBJ2-3|TRBV9|-
TGTGCCAGCAGCGTGCTCGGACAGGTCACAGATACGCAGTATTTT
CASSVLGQVTDTQYF
>-|TRBJ2-7|TRBV28|large
TGTGCCAGCAGTTTAAGTCCCGCTAGTGTCGATTGGGGGCAGTACTTC
CASSLSPASVDWGQYF
>-|TRBJ2-7|TRBV30|-
TGTGCCTGGAGTGAGGCGGGAATAGACTACGAGCAGTACTTC
CAWSEAGIDYEQYF
>-|TRBJ1-2|TRBV4-2|-
TGTGCCAGCAGCCTCCACAGGGATCTCGACTATGGCTACACCTTC
CASSLHRDLDYGYTF
>-|TRBJ2-7|TRBV7-8|-
TGTGCCAGCAGCTACCGCTACGAGCAGTACTTC
CASSYRYEQYF
>TRBD1|TRBJ1-1|TRBV4-3|-
TGCGCCAGCAGCCAAGCCCTCTCCCGGACAGGGGGTTTTGAAGCTTTCTTT
CASSQALSRTGGFEAFF
>-|TRBJ1-4|TRBV7-6|-
TGTGCCAGCAGCTTAGGTGGAGGAGGGGTTCGGGAAAAACTGTTTTTT
CASSLGGGGVREKLFF
>TRBD1|TRBJ2-2|TRBV7-3|-
TGTGCCAGCAGCCCCTCAGGGGGCGCAGGAACCGGGGAGCTGTTTTTT
CASSPSGGAGTGELFF
>TRBD1|TRBJ1-1|TRBV10-3|-
TGTGCCATCCAAACAGGGGGCACGAACACTGAAGCTTTCTTT
CAIQTGGTNTEAFF
>-|TRBJ1-1|TRBV7-8|once
TGTGCCAGCAGCTTACCCAATCCGAACACTGAAGCTTTCTTT
CASSLPNPNTEAFF
>-|TRBJ2-5|TRBV6-1|-
TGTGCCAGCAGTGTTGTTAGCACTCTGGGAGAGACCCAGTACTTC
CASSVVSTLGETQYF
>-|TRBJ1-1|TRBV14|-
TGTGCCAGCAGCCAACACAGGGTAGGAGCTTTCTTT
CASSQHRVGAFF
>-|TRBJ2-5|TRBV18|-
TGTGCCAGCTCACCGGATACAGTCCAAGAGACCCAGTACTTC
CASSPDTVQETQYF
>TRBD1|TRBJ1-1|TRBV5-1|-
TGCGCCAGCAGCTTGGACGTTACAGGGGAAACTGAAGCTTTCTTT
CASSLDVTGETEAFF
>-|TRBJ1-2|TRBV9|-
TGTGCCAGCAGCGTAGGCAGAAGTGGCTACACCTTC
CASSVGRSGYTF
>TRBD1|TRBJ1-2|TRBV19|-
TGTGCCAGTAGTCCGGGACAGGGCTTCAACTATGGCTACACCTTC
CASSPGQGFNYGYTF
>-|TRBJ2-5|TRBV5-6|medium-sized
TGTGCCAGCAGCCCAGTTGAATATAGGGACCAGCCCACCCAAGAGACCCAGTACTTC
CASSPVEYRDQPTQETQYF
>TRBD1|TRBJ2-7|TRBV25-1|medium-sized
TGTGCCAGCAGTGGCCAGGGGGCCTTCTTCGGGCAGTACTTC
CASSGQGAFFGQYF
>-|TRBJ2-3|TRBV6-5|-
TGTGCCAGCAGTTATACCGGGGTTACTAGCACAGATACGCAGTATTTT
CASSYTGVTSTDTQYF
>-|TRBJ2-2|TRBV18|-
TGTGCCAGCTCACCCCCCGGGACGGCGAACACCGGGGAGCTGTTTTTT
CASSPPGTANTGELFF
>-|TRBJ2-2|TRBV5-4|-
TGTGCCAGCAGCTTTGCACCAGGCTGGGAGCTGTTTTTT
CASSFAPGWELFF
>-|TRBJ1-4|TRBV7-2|few
TGTGCCAGCAGCTTACTCGGGACGGCGAATGAAAAACTGTTTTTT
CASSLLGTANEKLFF
>TRBD1|TRBJ2-7|TRBV14|once
TGTGCCAGCAGGCGGACAGGGGATACTTACGAGCAGTACTTC
CASRRTGDTYEQYF
>TRBD2|TRBJ2-7|TRBV7-2|-
TGTGCCAGCAGCAAGCGGGGACTAGCGGTCGTATACGAGCAGTACTTC
CASSKRGLAVVYEQYF